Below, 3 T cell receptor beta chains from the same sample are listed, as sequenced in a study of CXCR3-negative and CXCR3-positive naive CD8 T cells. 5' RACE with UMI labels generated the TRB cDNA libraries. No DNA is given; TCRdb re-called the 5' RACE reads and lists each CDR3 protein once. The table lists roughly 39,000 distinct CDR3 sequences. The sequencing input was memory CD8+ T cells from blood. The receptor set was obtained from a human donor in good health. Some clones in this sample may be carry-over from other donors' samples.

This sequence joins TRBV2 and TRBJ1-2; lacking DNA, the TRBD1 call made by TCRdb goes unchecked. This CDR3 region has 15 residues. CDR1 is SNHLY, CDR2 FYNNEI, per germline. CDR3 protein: CASTPGPPGIGGYTF.

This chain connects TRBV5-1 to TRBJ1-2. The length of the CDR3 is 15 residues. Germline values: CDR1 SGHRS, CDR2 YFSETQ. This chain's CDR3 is CASSLDPTTNYGYTF.

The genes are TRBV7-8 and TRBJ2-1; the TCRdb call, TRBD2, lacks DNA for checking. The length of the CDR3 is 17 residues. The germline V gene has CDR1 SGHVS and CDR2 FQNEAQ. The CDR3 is CASSSWTGPLGLLEQFF.